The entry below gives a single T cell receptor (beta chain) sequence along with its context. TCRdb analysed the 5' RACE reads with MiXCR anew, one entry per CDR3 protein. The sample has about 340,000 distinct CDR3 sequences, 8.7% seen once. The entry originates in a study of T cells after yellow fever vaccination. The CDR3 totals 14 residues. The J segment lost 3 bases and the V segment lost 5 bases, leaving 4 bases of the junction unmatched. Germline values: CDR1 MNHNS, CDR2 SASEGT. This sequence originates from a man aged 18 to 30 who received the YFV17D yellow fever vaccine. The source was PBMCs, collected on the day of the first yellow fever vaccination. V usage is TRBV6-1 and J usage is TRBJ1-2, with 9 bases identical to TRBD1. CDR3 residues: CASSTGTGHYGYTF. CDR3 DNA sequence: TGTGCCAGCAGTACCGGGACAGGGCACTATGGCTACACCTTC.